This is a list of T cell receptor beta chains from one sample in a study of blood T cell repertoires in COVID-19. Profiling relied on immunoSEQ multiplex PCR, and the TCRdb table lists in-frame clones only, not all of them. The sample shows over 55,000 clones, around 91% of them seen only once. The material sequenced was peripheral blood. These receptors all come from a human donor in a cohort sampled during active COVID-19. CDR3s include the opening cysteine and the closing phenylalanine or tryptophan. The D gene is left open where the match is weak. Not every row has a clone size; where given, it reads once, few, many or a size class.

d_call j_call v_call clone_size cdr3_nt cdr3_aa
TRBD1 TRBJ1-5 TRBV19 NA TGTGCCAGTAGTATTTCGGGACAGAGTAATCAGCCCCAGCATTTT CASSISGQSNQPQHF
TRBD1 TRBJ1-1 TRBV14 NA TGTGCCAGCAGCCCCGTTTTGGGACAGGGGTTTGTTCCGAGGTGGGCTTTCTTT CASSPVLGQGFVPRWAFF
TRBD1 TRBJ1-2 TRBV28 once TGTGCCAGCGACAGGGGTAACTATGGCTACACCTTC CASDRGNYGYTF
NA TRBJ2-7 TRBV11-2 once TGTGCCAGCAGCCTTAACTCCGTTACCTACGAGCAGTACTTC CASSLNSVTYEQYF
TRBD1 TRBJ1-2 TRBV11-2 NA TGTGCCAGCAGCTCCCTGGGACAGATCTATGGCTACACCTTC CASSSLGQIYGYTF
NA TRBJ1-1 TRBV28 NA TGTGCCAGCAGTTTAGGGGCAGTTGAAGCTTTCTTT CASSLGAVEAFF
TRBD2 TRBJ2-1 TRBV5-6 NA TGTGCCAGCAGCTTCCTAGCGGGGGGGCGCAATGAGCAGTTCTTC CASSFLAGGRNEQFF
TRBD2 TRBJ2-7 TRBV4-1 NA TGCGCCAGCAGCCAAGAAGTGATAGCGGGGGGCCAGAGCTCCTACGAGCAGTACTTC CASSQEVIAGGQSSYEQYF
TRBD1 TRBJ1-1 TRBV5-1 NA TGCGCCAGCAGCTTGTGGTGGAGAGGGGGCCGCTTCCCGTTAATGAACACTGAAGCTTTCTTT CASSLWWRGGRFPLMNTEAFF
TRBD1 TRBJ1-5 TRBV5-8 NA TGTGCCAGCAGCTTGGACAGGGGGCGATGGGGCAATCAGCCCCAGCATTTT CASSLDRGRWGNQPQHF
NA TRBJ1-2 TRBV19 NA TGTGCCTCCTCGGACAGAAGCTATGGCTACACCTTC CASSDRSYGYTF
NA TRBJ1-3 TRBV2 NA TGTGCCAGCTTATACGGCAGGGATACAAACACCATATATTTT CASLYGRDTNTIYF
NA TRBJ2-1 TRBV6-5 NA TGTGCCAGCAGTCCGACTAGTAGCAATGAGCAGTTCTTC CASSPTSSNEQFF
NA TRBJ1-5 TRBV9 NA TGTGCCAGCAGCTGGAAGGGGGAGAGTCAGCCCCAGCATTTT CASSWKGESQPQHF
NA TRBJ2-7 TRBV5-5 NA TGTGCCAGCAGCCCGTGGGTGACTAACGAGCAGTACTTC CASSPWVTNEQYF
TRBD2 TRBJ2-7 TRBV15 NA TGTGCCACCAGCAGAGTTAAACTAGCGGGGGCCACTTACGAGCAGTACTTC CATSRVKLAGATYEQYF
NA TRBJ1-4 TRBV5-4 NA TGTGCCAGCAGTACAGGGAGTACTAATGAAAAACTGTTTTTT CASSTGSTNEKLFF
TRBD1 TRBJ1-1 TRBV27 once TGTGCCAGCAGTCCGGGACAGGGCAACACTGAAGCTTTCTTT CASSPGQGNTEAFF
NA TRBJ1-1 TRBV7-2 once TGTGCCAGCAGCCAAAACGTCAACAAAAGGGGTGGGACTGAAGCTTTCTTT CASSQNVNKRGGTEAFF
NA TRBJ1-2 TRBV30 NA TGTGCCTGGAGTGCGGAGGCTAACTATGGCTACACCTTC CAWSAEANYGYTF
NA TRBJ1-2 TRBV24-1 NA TGTGCCATCAAATCCAACTTTCCGCGTGGCTACACCTTC CAIKSNFPRGYTF
NA TRBJ1-1 TRBV3-1/TRBV3-2 NA TGTGCCAGCAGCCAAGATTCCTGGGGGGGCACTGAAGCTTTCTTT CASSQDSWGGTEAFF
NA TRBJ2-7 TRBV7-9 NA TGTGCCAGCAGCGGCAGAGACAGGCCTCACTACGAGCAGTACTTC CASSGRDRPHYEQYF